This TCR beta chain comes out of a study of beta chain features in type 1 diabetes. Study-wide findings and caveats: Any HLA type influence on TCRB rearrangement was left unresolved here.

The germline V gene encodes CDR1 SGHTA and CDR2 FQGTGA. This CDR3 region has 14 residues. Losses at the gene ends were 5 bases for V and 2 bases for J; bases not matched to a gene: 4. This clone has a handful of counts. Its antigen is unidentified. TCRB transcripts that were expressed got sequenced, as all of the isolated RNA had been reverse transcribed. Repertoires were generated with immunoSEQ multiplex PCR, while TCRdb's copy carries only in-frame clones and drops some. The table records roughly 350,000 clones, 8% to 13% of them present only once. V is TRBV7-3 and J is TRBJ2-3; 7 nucleotides match TRBD2. What was sequenced was naive CD4+ T cells from blood. This TCR derives from a woman in her 30s in good health. The CDR3, as DNA: TGTGCCAGCAGCCTTAGCGGGTTCACAGATACGCAGTATTTT. It translates to CASSLSGFTDTQYF.